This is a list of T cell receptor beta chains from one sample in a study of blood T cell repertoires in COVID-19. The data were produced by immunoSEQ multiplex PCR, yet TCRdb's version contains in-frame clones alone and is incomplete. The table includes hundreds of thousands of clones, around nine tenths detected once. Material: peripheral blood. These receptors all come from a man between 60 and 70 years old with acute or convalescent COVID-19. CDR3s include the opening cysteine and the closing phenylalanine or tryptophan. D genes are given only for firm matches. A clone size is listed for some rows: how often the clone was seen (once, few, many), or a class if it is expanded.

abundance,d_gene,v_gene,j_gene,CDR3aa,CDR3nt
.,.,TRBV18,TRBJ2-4,CASSLPLGGKNIQYF,TGTGCCAGCTCACTGCCGCTAGGAGGCAAAAACATTCAGTACTTC
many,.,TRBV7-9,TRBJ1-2,CASSSGRHGYTF,TGTGCCAGCAGCTCAGGGCGGCATGGCTACACCTTC
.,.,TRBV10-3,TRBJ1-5,CAITRYQPTAGNQPQHF,TGTGCCATCACAAGATACCAGCCAACAGCAGGCAATCAGCCCCAGCATTTT
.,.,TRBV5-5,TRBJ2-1,CASSLNYRVNEQFF,TGTGCCAGCAGCTTGAATTACAGGGTGAATGAGCAGTTCTTC
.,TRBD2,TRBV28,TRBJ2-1,CASSPGGGYNEQFF,TGTGCCAGCAGCCCGGGGGGGGGATACAATGAGCAGTTCTTC
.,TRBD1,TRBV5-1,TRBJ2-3,CASSGGTGPGTDTQYF,TGCGCCAGCAGCGGTGGGACAGGCCCTGGCACAGATACGCAGTATTTT
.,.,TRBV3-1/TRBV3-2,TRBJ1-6,CASSQEPHTKRNSPLHF,TGTGCCAGCAGCCAAGAACCCCACACAAAACGTAATTCACCCCTCCACTTT
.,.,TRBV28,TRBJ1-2,CASRPTPNYGYTF,TGTGCCAGCAGACCAACACCTAACTATGGCTACACCTTC
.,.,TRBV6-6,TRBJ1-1,CASSAREGTEAFF,TGTGCCAGCAGTGCCAGGGAGGGCACTGAAGCTTTCTTT
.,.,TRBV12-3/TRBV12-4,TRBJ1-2,CASSTGSRDGYTF,TGTGCCAGCAGTACCGGGTCGAGGGATGGCTACACCTTC
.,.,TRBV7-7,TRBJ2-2,CASSLGRQGFNTGELFF,TGTGCCAGCAGCTTAGGGAGGCAAGGGTTTAACACCGGGGAGCTGTTTTTT
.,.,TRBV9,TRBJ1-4,CASSVGGGGNEKLFF,TGTGCCAGCAGCGTAGGCGGAGGTGGTAATGAAAAACTGTTTTTT
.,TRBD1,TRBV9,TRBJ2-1,CASSSGQGAYNEQFF,TGTGCCAGCAGCTCGGGACAGGGGGCTTACAATGAGCAGTTCTTC
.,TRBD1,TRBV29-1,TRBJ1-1,CSVGDSMTTEAFF,TGCAGCGTGGGGGACAGTATGACCACTGAAGCTTTCTTT
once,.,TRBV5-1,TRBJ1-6,CASSLEAIYNSPLHF,TGCGCCAGCAGCTTGGAAGCGATTTATAATTCACCCCTCCACTTT
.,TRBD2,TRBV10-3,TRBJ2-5,CAIKDSGGAGETQYF,TGTGCCATCAAAGATAGCGGGGGGGCCGGAGAGACCCAGTACTTC
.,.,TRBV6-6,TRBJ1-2,CASSPTGANYGYTF,TGTGCCAGCAGTCCGACAGGAGCTAACTATGGCTACACCTTC
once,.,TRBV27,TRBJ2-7,CASSLGSPPVGEQYF,TGTGCCAGCAGTTTGGGCAGTCCTCCGGTTGGCGAGCAGTACTTC
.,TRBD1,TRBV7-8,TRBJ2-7,CASSLEGGYYEQYF,TGTGCCAGCAGCTTAGAAGGGGGCTACTACGAGCAGTACTTC
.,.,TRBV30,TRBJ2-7,CAWSLALRLEQYF,TGTGCCTGGAGCCTAGCCCTTCGGCTGGAGCAGTACTTC
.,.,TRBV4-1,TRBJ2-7,CASSQAAPTTSGEQYF,TGCGCCAGCAGCCAAGCGGCACCGACCACCTCGGGCGAGCAGTACTTC
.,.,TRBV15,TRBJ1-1,CATSRDPDTEAFF,TGTGCCACCAGCAGAGATCCAGACACTGAAGCTTTCTTT
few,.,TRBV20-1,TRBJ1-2,CSASNQDYGYTF,TGCAGTGCTAGTAATCAGGACTATGGCTACACCTTC
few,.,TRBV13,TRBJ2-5,CASRKTGKQETQYF,TGTGCCAGCCGAAAGACAGGAAAGCAAGAGACCCAGTACTTC
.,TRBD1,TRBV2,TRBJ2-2,CASSEPIEGARTGELFF,TGTGCCAGCAGTGAGCCCATAGAGGGGGCTAGGACCGGGGAGCTGTTTTTT
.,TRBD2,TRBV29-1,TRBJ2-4,CSVTSGVGIQYF,TGCAGCGTGACTAGCGGGGTTGGCATTCAGTACTTC
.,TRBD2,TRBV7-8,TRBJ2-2,CASSRNRGEGTGELFF,TGTGCCAGCAGCCGAAACCGGGGGGAGGGCACCGGGGAGCTGTTTTTT
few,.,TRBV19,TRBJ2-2,CASSPWGANTGELFF,TGTGCCAGTAGTCCATGGGGGGCGAACACCGGGGAGCTGTTTTTT
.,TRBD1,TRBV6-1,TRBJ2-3,CASSVTGTGHTTDTQYF,TGTGCCAGCAGTGTTACGGGGACAGGGCACACCACAGATACGCAGTATTTT
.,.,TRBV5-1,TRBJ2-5,CASSLAPVETQYF,TGCGCCAGCAGCTTGGCCCCCGTCGAGACCCAGTACTTC
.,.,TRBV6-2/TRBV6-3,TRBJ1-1,CASSYPPVRTAFF,TGTGCCAGCAGTTACCCCCCCGTGCGAACGGCTTTCTTT
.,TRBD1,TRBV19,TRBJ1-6,CASSMRRQGKDSPLHF,TGTGCCAGTAGTATGAGGAGACAGGGGAAGGATTCACCCCTCCACTTT
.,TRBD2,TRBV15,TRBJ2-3,CATSRDPSGGTDTQYF,TGTGCCACCAGCAGAGATCCCAGCGGGGGCACAGATACGCAGTATTTT
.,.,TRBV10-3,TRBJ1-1,CAIRGLNTEAFF,TGTGCCATCAGGGGCTTGAACACTGAAGCTTTCTTT
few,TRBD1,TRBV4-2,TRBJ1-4,CASSGGQGAQATNEKLFF,TGTGCCAGCAGCGGAGGGCAGGGGGCGCAGGCAACTAATGAAAAACTGTTTTTT
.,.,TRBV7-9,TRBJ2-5,CASSPGLGETQYF,TGTGCCAGCAGCCCGGGGTTAGGGGAGACCCAGTACTTC